This T cell receptor beta chain was recovered during a study of T-cell memory formation after mild COVID-19. TCRdb passed the 5' RACE reads through MiXCR, listing each CDR3 protein once. The data contain 170,000 or so distinct CDR3 sequences, 20% to 25% of them singletons. Germline loops: CDR1 DFQATT, CDR2 SNEGSKA (reference sequence). The CDR3 spans 16 residues. V lost 0 bases and J lost 4; bases outside the gene matches: 4. The sequence was obtained from an adult woman who had mild COVID-19 (a few samples of this study predate the infection). Cell type and time point are not known. The rearrangement links TRBV20-1 to TRBJ2-1; 12 bases map to TRBD2. The sequencing sample was made of PBMCs or a T cell subset sorted from them (not recorded which). CDR3 nucleotides: TGCAGTGCTAGAGATCCACTAGCGGGAGGATACAATGAGCAGTTCTTC. Translated, it gives CSARDPLAGGYNEQFF.